The clone carrying this TCR beta chain showed up many times. PBMCs came from more than 9 ml fresh peripheral blood. This sample stems from a study of T cells in Graves' hyperthyroidism and ophthalmopathy. Across the study: At the time of initial diagnosis and before any treatment, peripheral blood was collected.

TCR beta CDR3 region amplification was performed from RNA transcripts. During a first-round RT-PCR of the TCR CDR3, the HTBI primer set was used. In TCRdb, the multiplex PCR reads were re-called with MiXCR into one record per CDR3 protein. The sample consists of hundreds of thousands of distinct CDR3 sequences, around a sixth of them appearing once. The CDR3 is 11 residues long. V was clipped by 3 bases and J by 7 bases, with 7 bases between them. CDR1 is DFQATT and CDR2 is SNEGSKA in the germline V gene (reference sequence). The origin of this receptor is a woman under 30 with Graves' hyperthyroidism. This chain uses TRBV20-1 with TRBJ1-3; the D is unclear. Sequencing input: blood. The CDR3 DNA reads TGCAGTGCTAGGGACGAGAACACCATATATTTT. Its protein is CSARDENTIYF.